The source of this T cell receptor (beta chain) is a study of vaccination and CD4 T cells after COVID-19. The overall study: Convalescents were six males and four females, two of them Hispanic. Overlapping SARS-CoV-2, HCoV-NL63, HCoV-OC43 and HCoV-229E spike peptides were used to stimulate cells. Convalescent patients gave post-COVID blood a median around 91 days post-diagnosis, range 35 to 161. Day 14 and days 161 to 241 post-vaccination were the time points at which a few convalescent patients were sampled.

Sample time point: late sampling 161 to 241 days after vaccination in three convalescent patients. Treatment noted: roughly 10-day PBMC culture with coronavirus spike peptide pools or control peptides (ViraFEST assay). A word on this clonotype: Its specificity is unknown.

Cultured CD4+ T-cell DNA underwent Oncomine TCR Beta short-read sequencing. TCRdb reprocessed the PCR reads via MiXCR and lists one record per CDR3 protein. The table shows 20,000 to 25,000 distinct CDR3 sequences, with over 40% occurring only once. Material: CD4+ T cells from blood, cultured in vitro, obtained about 7 months after SARS-CoV-2 vaccination. The receptor was derived from a human donor who had recovered from COVID-19.

The CDR3 is CASSYLVQETQYF. Written as DNA, the CDR3 is TGTGCCAGCAGTTATCTAGTACAAGAGACCCAGTACTTC. The chain joins TRBV6-5 to TRBJ2-5; no clear D gene. The CDR3 consists of 13 residues. Germline-derived CDR1 and CDR2 are MNHEY and SVGAGI. Trimming removed 3 bases at V and 2 bases at J, with 7 bases between.